The rows below give T cell receptor beta chains drawn from one sample of a study of T cell responses to AZD1222 COVID-19 vaccine. Data came from immunoSEQ multiplex PCR; TCRdb stores just in-frame clones and leaves some out. The sample lists around 130,000 clones, around 90% seen once, with around 5% in the top ten. This sample comprised peripheral blood, obtained 28 days after the second AZD1222 dose. The receptor source for this set is an adult who received the AZD1222 COVID-19 vaccine. The CDR3 runs from the conserved cysteine through the conserved F or W. Fields, in order: D gene, V gene, J gene, clone size, CDR3 protein, CDR3 DNA. The D gene is left open where the match is weak. The size entry is marked missing in some rows and otherwise reads once, few, many or a size class.

d_call: TRBD1; v_call: TRBV11-3; j_call: TRBJ2-7; clone_size: NA; cdr3_aa: CASSPPGTGFYEQYF; cdr3_nt: TGTGCCAGCAGCCCCCCCGGGACAGGTTTCTACGAGCAGTACTTC
d_call: NA; v_call: TRBV10-3; j_call: TRBJ2-3; clone_size: NA; cdr3_aa: CAISRPGEVTDTQYF; cdr3_nt: TGTGCCATTTCCCGACCCGGGGAAGTGACAGATACGCAGTATTTT
d_call: TRBD1; v_call: TRBV7-3; j_call: TRBJ2-2; clone_size: NA; cdr3_aa: CASSFGTGVTGELFF; cdr3_nt: TGTGCCAGCAGCTTCGGGACAGGGGTCACCGGGGAGCTGTTTTTT
d_call: NA; v_call: TRBV5-1; j_call: TRBJ2-1; clone_size: NA; cdr3_aa: CASSSLFHPLEQFF; cdr3_nt: TGCGCCAGCAGCTCGCTCTTCCACCCACTTGAGCAGTTCTTC
d_call: TRBD2; v_call: TRBV7-2; j_call: TRBJ2-5; clone_size: NA; cdr3_aa: CASSLLSGGEGETQYF; cdr3_nt: TGTGCCAGCAGCTTACTCAGCGGGGGGGAAGGAGAGACCCAGTACTTC
d_call: NA; v_call: TRBV7-2; j_call: TRBJ2-7; clone_size: few; cdr3_aa: CASSLAREDEQYF; cdr3_nt: TGTGCCAGCAGCTTAGCGAGAGAGGACGAGCAGTACTTC
d_call: NA; v_call: TRBV7-9; j_call: TRBJ2-7; clone_size: NA; cdr3_aa: CASSLYYEQYF; cdr3_nt: TGTGCCAGCAGCTTATACTACGAGCAGTACTTC
d_call: NA; v_call: TRBV3-1/TRBV3-2; j_call: TRBJ2-1; clone_size: NA; cdr3_aa: CASSQEVSRRSSYNEQFF; cdr3_nt: TGTGCCAGCAGCCAAGAGGTATCCCGGCGGAGCTCCTACAATGAGCAGTTCTTC
d_call: NA; v_call: TRBV11-2; j_call: TRBJ1-1; clone_size: once; cdr3_aa: CASSLSLGTSNTEAFF; cdr3_nt: TGTGCCAGCAGCTTATCGTTGGGGACTTCGAACACTGAAGCTTTCTTT
d_call: NA; v_call: TRBV7-9; j_call: TRBJ1-2; clone_size: NA; cdr3_aa: CASSPPGGNYGYTF; cdr3_nt: TGTGCCAGCAGCCCCCCGGGGGGGAACTATGGCTACACCTTC